Listed below are T cell receptor beta chains from one sample, sequenced in a study of control samples from healthy donors and cancer patients. This table comes from immunoSEQ multiplex PCR, and its TCRdb copy is limited to in-frame clones, with some not included. The data contain approximately 110,000 clones, approximately 83% of them seen just once; the ten biggest clones take up around 14%. The specimen was blood. These receptor sequences come from a woman aged 50 to 60 in good health. Both conserved end residues are part of each CDR3. The listing skips clone size in some rows; elsewhere it reads once, few, many or a size class.

>-|TRBV9
CASSVGSSYEQYF
>-|TRBV5-1
CASSLEPQNTEAFF
>-|TRBV2
CASKVGTDQETQYF
>-|TRBV5-4
CASSLEAAGRNYEQFF
>-|TRBV3-1/TRBV3-2
CASSQGSTALAKNIQYF
>once|TRBV28
CASRTGRINSPLHF
>-|TRBV19
CASSTLLAYEQYF
>-|TRBV5-1
CASSLSGQNTEAFF
>once|TRBV6-2/TRBV6-3
CASSLGRPGQGISPLHF
>-|TRBV21-1
CASSKWTANTGELFF
>few|TRBV6-2/TRBV6-3
CASSQTSVGTGELFF
>-|TRBV6-5
CASSFGQVNEKLFF
>once|TRBV4-3
CASSQGDSLSYEQYF
>-|TRBV13
CASSFARGVEQYF
>-|TRBV5-6
CASSLDGAAATQYF
>once|TRBV18
CASSPWDRDQPQHF
>-|TRBV7-2
CASNPLVYQNNNEQFF
>-|TRBV7-2
CASSPQGDEKLFF
>-|TRBV5-6
CASSLGGGRGNTEAFF
>-|TRBV30
CAWSPGRTVSRGYTF
>-|TRBV5-6
CASSLGTTSNYGYTF
>-|TRBV18
CASSPPFGTDTQYF
>few|TRBV7-2
CASSFTGYTGELFF
>-|TRBV5-1
CASSVTSGDPQFF
>-|TRBV5-8
CASSLVLSGIHNEQFF
>-|TRBV7-2
CASSLKLKSSSYNSPLHF
>-|TRBV6-5
CASSYGPAGTGNTIYF
>-|TRBV6-2/TRBV6-3
CASSYDRDTEAFF
>few|TRBV6-5
CASTLDRVVNEQFF
>-|TRBV4-1
CASSQDQRKEQYF
>few|TRBV6-2/TRBV6-3
CASSYDASTDTQYF
>-|TRBV4-1
CASSQEPPTFYNEQFF
>few|TRBV7-2
CASSLVPLTGQFSTGTQYF
>-|TRBV5-4
CASSFLEGMNTEAFF
>-|TRBV6-2/TRBV6-3
CASSPLYGGGAIEQYF
>-|TRBV7-2
CASSPIQGAYGYTF
>once|TRBV4-1
CASSQRDRESGELFF
>many|TRBV28
CASSLSRRDNSYEQYF
>-|TRBV5-4
CASSLVQGNTEAFF
>once|TRBV6-6
CASRPGQGVSYEQYF
>once|TRBV5-5
CASSLVPGLQETQYF
>-|TRBV7-9
CASSLWTGEKLFF
>-|TRBV6-1
CASSERADRRGEKLFF
>-|TRBV7-2
CASSLTGASNQPQHF
>-|TRBV5-1
CASSSLAGDTGELFF
>once|TRBV27
CASSPGLAGRDTQYF
>once|TRBV30
CAWRLDRGDGYTF
>few|TRBV5-1
CASSLSIDTQGYTF
>once|TRBV7-9
CASSFSGGATDTQYF
>-|TRBV14
CASSQDLPSGSNEQFF
>-|TRBV12-3/TRBV12-4
CASSLLLTPSQYF
>-|TRBV2
CASRGASGRAGTGELFF
>-|TRBV6-6
CASSLGYEAFF
>-|TRBV9
CASSVGGGSYGYTF
>-|TRBV12-3/TRBV12-4
CASSGSYNSPLHF